This T cell receptor beta chain derives from a study of shared clonotypes between healthy human individuals. Overall study findings and caveats: Naive subsets, compared against memory subsets, generally had larger estimated richness values.

Worth noting for this clone: The antigen remains unidentified.

Generated by immunoSEQ multiplex PCR, the TCRdb table keeps only in-frame clones and is missing some. The sample gives 1 million to 1.3 million clones, approximately 78% of which show up once; 0.5% to 0.65% is in the top ten. The donors, healthy adults who were HIV-negative, had experienced no recent acute infections or vaccinations. The CD4+ fraction was divided into a CD45RA+ naive subset and a CD45RA-negative memory subset. The V gene end was trimmed by 8 bases and the J gene end by 5 bases; junction bases not matched to a gene: 9. CDR3 length: 14 amino acids. CDR1 and CDR2 (germline): MNHEY, SMNVEV (reference sequence).

What was sequenced was memory CD4+ T cells from PBMCs. Subset in this sample: CD45RA-negative fraction. The clonotype comes from a man younger than 30 in good health. Some clones in this sample may be carry-over from other donors' samples. The V gene is TRBV27, the J gene TRBJ2-5; 9 bases fit TRBD1. The CDR3 DNA sequence: TGTGCCAGCGGTGACAGGGGGGTCAAGGAGACCCAGTACTTC. Protein: CASGDRGVKETQYF.